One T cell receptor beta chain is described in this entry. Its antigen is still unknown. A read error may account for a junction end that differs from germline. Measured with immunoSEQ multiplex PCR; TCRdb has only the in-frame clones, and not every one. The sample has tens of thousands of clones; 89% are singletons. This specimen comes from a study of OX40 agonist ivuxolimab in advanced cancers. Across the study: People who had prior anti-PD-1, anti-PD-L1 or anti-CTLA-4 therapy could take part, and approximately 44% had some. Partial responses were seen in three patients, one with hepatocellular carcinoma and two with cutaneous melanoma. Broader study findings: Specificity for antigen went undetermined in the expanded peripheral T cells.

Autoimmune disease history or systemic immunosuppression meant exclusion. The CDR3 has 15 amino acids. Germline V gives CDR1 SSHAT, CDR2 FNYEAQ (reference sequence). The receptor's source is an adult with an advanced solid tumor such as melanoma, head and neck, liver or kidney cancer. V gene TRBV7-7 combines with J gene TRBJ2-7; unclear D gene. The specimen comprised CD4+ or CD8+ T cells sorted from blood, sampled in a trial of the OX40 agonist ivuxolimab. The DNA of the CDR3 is TGTGCTAGCAGCTTAGGGAACCCACCCGTATACGAGCAGTACTTC. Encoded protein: CASSLGNPPVYEQYF. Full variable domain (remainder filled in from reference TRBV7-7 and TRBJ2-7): GAGVSQSPRYKVTKRGQDVTLRCDPISSHATLYWYQQALGQGPEFLTYFNYEAQPDKSGLPSDRFSAERPEGSISTLTIQRTEQRDSAMYRCASSLGNPPVYEQYFGPGTRLTVT.